This note documents a single T cell receptor beta chain sequence. Original processing notes: Estimation of nucleated cell counts was performed using reference gene primer amplification. The assay was immunoSEQ multiplex PCR, and TCRdb's table has in-frame clones only and misses some. That table furnishes V, J and clone size, whereas the DNA furnished D and trimming. The table includes roughly 36,000 clones, about nine tenths detected once. The data were obtained in a study of blood T cell repertoires in COVID-19. Study at large: The United States, Italy and Spain provided the acute and convalescent COVID-19 samples. PBMCs, B-cell-depleted T cells, or T cells were the source of the cDNA or gDNA that made up the material.

The clonotype comes from a man aged 45 to 65 with active or convalescent COVID-19. Sequenced material: peripheral blood.

CDR3 in DNA: TGTGCCAGCAGTACAGGGCCGAATGAAAAACTGTTTTTT. This codes for CASSTGPNEKLFF. The V gene is TRBV2, the J gene TRBJ1-4; D perhaps matches TRBD1 (6 bases). This CDR3 contains 13 residues. Germline V CDR1 and CDR2: SNHLY, FYNNEI. The V and J ends lost 5 bases and 5 bases respectively, with 9 bases between them.